This T cell receptor (beta chain) was observed in a study of beta chain features in type 1 diabetes. The study, taken as a whole, reports: Using cDNA template may skew counts toward highly expressing activated cells. Patients with Type 1 diabetes showed moderately but significantly shorter TCRB CDR3s in all four CD4+ subsets. VDJ junctions from type 1 diabetes patients carried fewer insertions and larger deletions.

In regard to this clone: The antigen is unknown.

Of the isolated RNA, all was reverse transcribed, and so the sequenced material was expressed TCRB transcripts. Sequencing was performed with immunoSEQ multiplex PCR; in TCRdb, only in-frame clones are kept and a portion is missing. This table has 600,000 to 700,000 clones, 12% appearing once. The V end was cut by 4 bases, the J end by 5 bases, with 18 bases between. Germline assignment: CDR1 SGHRS and CDR2 YFSETQ. The CDR3 is 15 residues long. The chain joins TRBV5-1 to TRBJ2-5; D is possibly TRBD1 (6 bases). The source material was naive CD4+ T cells from blood. The TCR sequence derives from a man aged 25-45 years with type 1 diabetes. CDR3 in amino acids: CASSPYTTGHETQYF. The CDR3 region has the DNA TGCGCCAGCAGCCCGTATACGACAGGCCATGAGACCCAGTACTTC.